Each of the 9 T cell receptor beta chains below was sequenced from the same sample in a study of blood T cell repertoires in COVID-19. Profiled with immunoSEQ multiplex PCR; TCRdb holds only in-frame clones, not every one. Of about 220,000 clones listed, around 82% are singletons. The sequencing input was PBMCs or T cells enriched from blood (not recorded which). These receptors all stem from a woman aged 50 to 65 who had been exposed to COVID-19.

The V gene is TRBV28, the J gene TRBJ1-5; D remains ambiguous. V gave up 3 bases and J gave up 7 bases, with 16 bases separating them. This CDR3 contains 15 residues. Germline CDR1 and CDR2: MDHEN and SYDVKM. This CDR3 reads CASSFRHSFEQPQHF. Here the CDR3 DNA reads TGTGCCAGCAGTTTCAGACACAGCTTCGAGCAGCCCCAGCATTTT.

The CDR3 here is CASSQVSSGGFYEQYF. The CDR3 DNA sequence: TGTGCCAGCAGCCAAGTTTCTAGCGGGGGGTTCTACGAGCAGTACTTC. The chain has TRBV4-2 and TRBJ2-7, with 11 positions matching TRBD2. CDR1 LGHNA and CDR2 YNFKEQ come from the germline V gene. CDR3 length: 16 residues. With 1 base clipped from V and 3 bases from J, the junction kept 5 bases outside the gene matches.

This chain links TRBV5-4 with TRBJ1-1, with 7 bases fitting TRBD1. CDR1 and CDR2 from the germline V gene are SGHNT and YYREEE (reference sequence). Trimming took 3 bases from V and 1 from J; bases not matched to a gene: 9. The CDR3 covers 16 residues. The CDR3 nucleotides are TGTGCCAGCAGCTCAGCTCACAGGGGCCGGAACACTGAAGCTTTCTTT. Encoded protein: CASSSAHRGRNTEAFF. Complete variable domain (other parts from reference TRBV5-4 and TRBJ1-1): ETGVTQSPTHLIKTRGQQVTLRCSSQSGHNTVSWYQQALGQGPQFIFQYYREEENGRGNFPPRFSGLQFPNYSSELNVNALELDDSALYLCASSSAHRGRNTEAFFGQGTRLTVV.

The rearrangement links TRBV7-8 to TRBJ2-1; TRBD2 aligns across 11 bases. The V segment lost 3 bases and the J segment 3 bases; nucleotides outside the gene matches: 4. From germline, CDR1 is SGHVS and CDR2 FQNEAQ. The CDR3 is 16 amino acids. The CDR3 sequence is CASSLPLAGGYNEQFF. The CDR3 nucleotides read TGTGCCAGCAGCTTGCCCCTAGCGGGGGGCTACAATGAGCAGTTCTTC.

The V and J genes are TRBV5-1 and TRBJ2-7; 9 bases match TRBD1. V lost 0 bases to trimming and J lost 1 base; unmatched junction nucleotides: 14. Germline CDR1 SGHRS, CDR2 YFSETQ. CDR3 size: 19 residues. The chain's CDR3 is CASSLGLGQGGVRSYEQYF. The CDR3 coding sequence is TGCGCCAGCAGCTTGGGCTTGGGACAGGGAGGAGTTCGGTCCTACGAGCAGTACTTC.

V gene TRBV9 combines with J gene TRBJ1-2; D is ambiguous. Trimming cost V 0 bases and J 0 bases, with 6 bases left between them. This CDR3 is 14 amino acids long. CDR1 and CDR2 from the germline V gene are SGDLS and YYNGEE. CDR3 in DNA: TGTGCCAGCAGCGTAGGAGGGACTAACTATGGCTACACCTTC. The encoded protein is CASSVGGTNYGYTF.

This chain joins TRBV28 and TRBJ2-3; 10 nucleotides line up with TRBD2. The CDR3 consists of 18 residues. V shed 5 bases, J shed 2 bases, and the junction held 13 bases outside the gene matches. The germline V gene encodes CDR1 MDHEN and CDR2 SYDVKM. The DNA of the CDR3 is TGTGCCAGCAGTCTCCCCCCGGGTAGCGGGGGGAACACAGATACGCAGTATTTT. Translated: CASSLPPGSGGNTDTQYF. Full variable domain (outside the CDR3, taken from reference TRBV28 and TRBJ2-3): DVKVTQSSRYLVKRTGEKVFLECVQDMDHENMFWYRQDPGLGLRLIYFSYDVKMKEKGDIPEGYSVSREKKERFSLILESASTNQTSMYLCASSLPPGSGGNTDTQYFGPGTRLTVL.

Only a few counts were recorded for this clone. The chain links TRBV9 to TRBJ1-1; 7 nucleotides align to TRBD1. The CDR3 is 13 residues long. Germline V gene data show CDR1 as SGDLS and CDR2 as YYNGEE. J gave up 3 bases and V 3 bases, and 2 bases lay outside the gene matches. The CDR3 nucleotides are TGTGCCAGCAGCGCCACAGGGGACACTGAAGCTTTCTTT. Protein: CASSATGDTEAFF.

This sequence joins TRBV5-5 and TRBJ1-5, with 9 bases that match TRBD1. After removal of 2 bases from V and 7 bases from J, the junction contained 7 bases not matched to a gene. The CDR3 sequence is 15 residues long. Germline CDR1 and CDR2: SGHKS and YYEKEE (reference sequence). CDR3 nucleotide sequence: TGTGCCAGCAGCTTTAGGACAGGGGAGCTCCAGCCCCAGCATTTT. It encodes CASSFRTGELQPQHF.